A selection of T cell receptor beta chains follows, all from one sample in a study of control samples from healthy donors and cancer patients. Sequenced by immunoSEQ multiplex PCR; TCRdb stores in-frame clones only, minus some. The sample has about 130,000 clones, roughly 88% seen once. Sequencing was done on a sample of blood. These receptors all stem from a man aged 50 to 60 in good health. The CDR3 runs from the conserved cysteine through the conserved F or W. A D gene is named only where the DNA matches it firmly. Some rows have no size entry. The others give once, few or many, or a class for an expanded clone.

abundance | len | j_gene | d_gene | v_gene | CDR3aa | CDR3nt
once | 14 | TRBJ2-7 | TRBD1 | TRBV7-9 | CASTPDRGVYEQYF | TGTGCCAGCACCCCGGACAGGGGTGTCTACGAGCAGTACTTC
. | 14 | TRBJ2-2 | . | TRBV6-5 | CASALIRDTGELFF | TGTGCCAGTGCTCTTATCAGGGACACCGGGGAGCTGTTTTTT
few | 16 | TRBJ1-2 | . | TRBV7-8 | CASSLNPADTFYGYTF | TGTGCCAGCAGCTTAAACCCGGCAGATACTTTCTATGGCTACACCTTC
. | 14 | TRBJ2-2 | . | TRBV6-5 | CASSYASGAGELFF | TGTGCCAGCAGTTACGCTTCCGGGGCCGGGGAGCTGTTTTTT
. | 14 | TRBJ2-5 | TRBD1 | TRBV9 | CASSVNRGRETQYF | TGTGCCAGCAGCGTCAACAGGGGTCGAGAGACCCAGTACTTC
. | 15 | TRBJ2-7 | . | TRBV29-1 | CSVEWAGMKSYEQYF | TGCAGCGTTGAATGGGCAGGGATGAAGTCCTACGAGCAGTACTTC
. | 14 | TRBJ1-1 | . | TRBV11-3 | CASSLIFTGSEAFF | TGTGCCAGCAGCTTAATATTTACAGGGTCTGAAGCTTTCTTT
. | 15 | TRBJ1-4 | . | TRBV10-3 | CAISESGATNEKLFF | TGTGCCATCAGTGAGTCAGGGGCAACTAATGAAAAACTGTTTTTT
once | 15 | TRBJ2-2 | . | TRBV18 | CASSPPDSPTGELFF | TGTGCCAGCTCACCACCCGACAGTCCCACCGGGGAGCTGTTTTTT
few | 15 | TRBJ1-5 | TRBD1 | TRBV4-1 | CASSHGTGRGQPQHF | TGCGCCAGCAGCCATGGGACAGGGAGGGGTCAGCCCCAGCATTTT
. | 14 | TRBJ1-1 | . | TRBV28 | CASSLAGQLPEAFF | TGTGCCAGCAGTTTGGCTGGCCAGCTTCCTGAAGCTTTCTTT
. | 12 | TRBJ2-1 | . | TRBV2 | CASIFLYNEQFF | TGTGCCAGCATTTTTCTGTACAATGAGCAGTTCTTC
. | 14 | TRBJ2-2 | TRBD2 | TRBV6-5 | CASMGGGRTGELFF | TGTGCCAGCATGGGCGGGGGAAGGACCGGGGAGCTGTTTTTT
. | 14 | TRBJ1-5 | . | TRBV4-1 | CASSPGNLQEAQHF | TGCGCCAGCAGTCCCGGTAACCTCCAGGAAGCCCAGCATTTT
. | 13 | TRBJ2-7 | . | TRBV10-3 | CASTGTVASEQYF | TGTGCCAGCACCGGGACCGTTGCGTCCGAGCAGTACTTC
. | 11 | TRBJ2-3 | . | TRBV6-1 | CASSELDTQYF | TGTGCCAGCAGTGAATTAGATACGCAGTATTTT
. | 14 | TRBJ1-6 | . | TRBV7-8 | CASSLAGNNSPLHF | TGTGCCAGCAGCTTAGCGGGGAATAACTCACCCCTCCACTTT